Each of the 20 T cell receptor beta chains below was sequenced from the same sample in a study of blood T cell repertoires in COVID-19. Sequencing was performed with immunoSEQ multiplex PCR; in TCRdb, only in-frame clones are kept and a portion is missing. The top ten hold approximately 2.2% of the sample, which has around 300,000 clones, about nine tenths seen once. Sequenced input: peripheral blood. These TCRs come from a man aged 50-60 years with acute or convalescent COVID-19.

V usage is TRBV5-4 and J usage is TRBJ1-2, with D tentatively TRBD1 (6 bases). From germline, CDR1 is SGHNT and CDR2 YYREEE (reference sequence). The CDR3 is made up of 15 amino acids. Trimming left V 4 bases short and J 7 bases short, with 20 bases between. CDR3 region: CASSNPPQGRGGYTF. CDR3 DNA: TGTGCCAGCAGCAACCCCCCACAGGGAAGGGGTGGCTACACCTTC.

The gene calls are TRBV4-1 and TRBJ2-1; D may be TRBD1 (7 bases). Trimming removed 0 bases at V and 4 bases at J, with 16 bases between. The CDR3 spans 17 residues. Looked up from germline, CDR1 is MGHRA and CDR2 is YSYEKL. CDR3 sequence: CASSQDQGDSFYNEQFF. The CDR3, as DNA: TGCGCCAGCAGCCAAGATCAGGGGGACTCCTTTTACAATGAGCAGTTCTTC.

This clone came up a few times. Written as DNA, the CDR3 is TGTGCCAGCAGCTGGACTAGCGGGGGGGCAGATACGCAGTATTTT. Residues: CASSWTSGGADTQYF. The rearrangement joins TRBV5-5 to TRBJ2-3; 15 bases line up with TRBD2. From germline, CDR1 is SGHKS and CDR2 YYEKEE (reference sequence). There are 15 residues in the CDR3. Trimming removed 3 bases from V and 4 bases from J; junction bases left unmatched: 0.

This CDR3 reads CASNPQGWGTEAFF. The CDR3 DNA sequence: TGTGCCAGCAACCCTCAGGGGTGGGGTACTGAAGCTTTCTTT. The rearrangement uses TRBV6-5 and TRBJ1-1, with a possible D match to TRBD1 (6 bases). Trimming took 7 bases from V and 5 from J, leaving 17 bases between them. The CDR3 has 14 residues. Germline lookup yields CDR1 MNHEY and CDR2 SVGAGI.

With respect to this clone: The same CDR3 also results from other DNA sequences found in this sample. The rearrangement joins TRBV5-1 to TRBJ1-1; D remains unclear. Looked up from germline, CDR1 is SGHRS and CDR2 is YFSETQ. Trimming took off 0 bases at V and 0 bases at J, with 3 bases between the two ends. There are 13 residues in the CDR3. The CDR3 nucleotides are TGCGCCAGCAGCTTGGTCTTGAACACTGAAGCTTTCTTT. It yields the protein CASSLVLNTEAFF.

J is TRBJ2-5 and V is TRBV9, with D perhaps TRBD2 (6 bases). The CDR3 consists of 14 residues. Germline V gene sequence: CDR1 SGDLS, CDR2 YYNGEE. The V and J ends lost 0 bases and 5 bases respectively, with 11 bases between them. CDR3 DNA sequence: TGTGCCAGCAGCGTAGCTCAGGGAGGCGAGACCCAGTACTTC. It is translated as CASSVAQGGETQYF.

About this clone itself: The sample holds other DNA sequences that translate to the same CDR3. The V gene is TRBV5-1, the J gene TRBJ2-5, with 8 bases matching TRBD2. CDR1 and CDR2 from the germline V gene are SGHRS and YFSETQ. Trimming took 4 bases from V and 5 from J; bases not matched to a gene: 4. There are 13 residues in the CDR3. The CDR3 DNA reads TGCGCCAGCAGCCCCCGGGGGGGCGAGACCCAGTACTTC. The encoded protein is CASSPRGGETQYF.

CDR3 nucleotide sequence: TGTGCCAGCAGCCGGTATCGTAGCGGGGTGTACACCGGGGAGCTGTTTTTT. Protein: CASSRYRSGVYTGELFF. The chain has TRBV2 and TRBJ2-2; 8 nucleotides agree with TRBD2. J lost 3 bases, V lost 6 bases, and 12 bases had no gene match. Germline-derived CDR1 and CDR2 are SNHLY and FYNNEI. The CDR3 is made up of 17 amino acids.

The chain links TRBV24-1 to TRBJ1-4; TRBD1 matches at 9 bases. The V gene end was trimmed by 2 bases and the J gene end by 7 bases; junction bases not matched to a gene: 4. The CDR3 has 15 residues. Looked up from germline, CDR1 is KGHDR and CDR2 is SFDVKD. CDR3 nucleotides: TGTGCCACCAGTGATTCCCGACAGGGGGGTGAAAAACTGTTTTTT. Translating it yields CATSDSRQGGEKLFF.

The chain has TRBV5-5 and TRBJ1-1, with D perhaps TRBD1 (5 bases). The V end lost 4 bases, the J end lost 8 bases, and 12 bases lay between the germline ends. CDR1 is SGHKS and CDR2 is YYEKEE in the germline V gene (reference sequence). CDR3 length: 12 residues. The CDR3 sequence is CASSQPGLEAFF. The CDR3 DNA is TGTGCCAGCAGCCAGCCGGGACTCGAAGCTTTCTTT.

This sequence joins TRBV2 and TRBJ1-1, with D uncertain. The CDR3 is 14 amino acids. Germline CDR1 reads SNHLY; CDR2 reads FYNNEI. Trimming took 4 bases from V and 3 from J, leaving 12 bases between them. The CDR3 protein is CASSATGDYTEAFF. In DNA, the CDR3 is TGTGCCAGCAGTGCCACTGGTGATTACACTGAAGCTTTCTTT.

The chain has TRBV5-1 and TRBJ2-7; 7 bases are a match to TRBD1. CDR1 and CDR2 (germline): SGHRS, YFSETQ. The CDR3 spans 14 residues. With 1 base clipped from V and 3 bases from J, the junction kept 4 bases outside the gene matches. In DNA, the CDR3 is TGCGCCAGCAGCTTGAGGACAGGCGGCTACGAGCAGTACTTC. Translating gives CASSLRTGGYEQYF.

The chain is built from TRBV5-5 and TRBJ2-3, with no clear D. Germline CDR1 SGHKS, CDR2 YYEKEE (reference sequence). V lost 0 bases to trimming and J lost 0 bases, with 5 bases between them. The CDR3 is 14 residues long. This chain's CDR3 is CASSLAGSTDTQYF. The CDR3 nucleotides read TGTGCCAGCAGCTTGGCCGGTAGCACAGATACGCAGTATTTT.

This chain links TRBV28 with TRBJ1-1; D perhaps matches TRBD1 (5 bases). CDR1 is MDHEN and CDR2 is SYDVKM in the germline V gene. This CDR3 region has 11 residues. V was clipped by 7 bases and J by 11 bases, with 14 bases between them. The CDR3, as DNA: TGTGCCAGCACCCAGTACTGGGGCGCTTTCTTT. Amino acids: CASTQYWGAFF.

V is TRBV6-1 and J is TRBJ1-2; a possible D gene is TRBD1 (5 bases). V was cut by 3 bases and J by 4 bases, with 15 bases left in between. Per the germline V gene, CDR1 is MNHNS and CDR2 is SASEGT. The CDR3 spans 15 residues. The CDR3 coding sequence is TGTGCCAGCAGTGAGGGGTTGGGGGGATTCTATGGCTACACCTTC. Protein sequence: CASSEGLGGFYGYTF.

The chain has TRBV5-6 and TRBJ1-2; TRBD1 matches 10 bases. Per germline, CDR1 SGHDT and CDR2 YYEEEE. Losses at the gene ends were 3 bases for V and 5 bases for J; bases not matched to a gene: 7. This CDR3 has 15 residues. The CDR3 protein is CASSSTGGTAYGYTF. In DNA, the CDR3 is TGTGCCAGCAGCTCGACAGGGGGCACCGCGTATGGCTACACCTTC.

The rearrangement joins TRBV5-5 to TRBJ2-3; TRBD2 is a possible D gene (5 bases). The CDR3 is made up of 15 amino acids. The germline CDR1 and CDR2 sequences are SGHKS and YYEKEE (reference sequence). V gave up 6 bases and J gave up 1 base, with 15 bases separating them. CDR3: CASTQRSPRTDTQYF. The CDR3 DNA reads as TGTGCCAGCACCCAGCGGAGTCCCCGCACAGATACGCAGTATTTT.

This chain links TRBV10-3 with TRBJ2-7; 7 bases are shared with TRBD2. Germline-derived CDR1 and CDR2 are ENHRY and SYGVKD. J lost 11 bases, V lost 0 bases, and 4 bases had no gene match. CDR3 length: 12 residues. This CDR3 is CAISESRAGEYF. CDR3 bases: TGTGCCATCAGTGAGTCGAGGGCGGGGGAGTACTTC.

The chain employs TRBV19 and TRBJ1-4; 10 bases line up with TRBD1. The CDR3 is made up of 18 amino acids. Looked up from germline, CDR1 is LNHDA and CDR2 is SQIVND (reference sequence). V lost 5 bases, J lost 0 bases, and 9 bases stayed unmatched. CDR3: CASSPSGQGFATNEKLFF. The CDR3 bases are TGTGCCAGTAGTCCGTCGGGACAGGGGTTTGCAACTAATGAAAAACTGTTTTTT.

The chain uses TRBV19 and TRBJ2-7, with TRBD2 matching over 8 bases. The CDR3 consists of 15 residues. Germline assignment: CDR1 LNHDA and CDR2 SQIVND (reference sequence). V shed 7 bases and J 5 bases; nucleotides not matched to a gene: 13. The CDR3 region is CASTDGAGGADEQYF. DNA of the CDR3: TGTGCCAGTACCGATGGTGCGGGGGGCGCGGACGAGCAGTACTTC.